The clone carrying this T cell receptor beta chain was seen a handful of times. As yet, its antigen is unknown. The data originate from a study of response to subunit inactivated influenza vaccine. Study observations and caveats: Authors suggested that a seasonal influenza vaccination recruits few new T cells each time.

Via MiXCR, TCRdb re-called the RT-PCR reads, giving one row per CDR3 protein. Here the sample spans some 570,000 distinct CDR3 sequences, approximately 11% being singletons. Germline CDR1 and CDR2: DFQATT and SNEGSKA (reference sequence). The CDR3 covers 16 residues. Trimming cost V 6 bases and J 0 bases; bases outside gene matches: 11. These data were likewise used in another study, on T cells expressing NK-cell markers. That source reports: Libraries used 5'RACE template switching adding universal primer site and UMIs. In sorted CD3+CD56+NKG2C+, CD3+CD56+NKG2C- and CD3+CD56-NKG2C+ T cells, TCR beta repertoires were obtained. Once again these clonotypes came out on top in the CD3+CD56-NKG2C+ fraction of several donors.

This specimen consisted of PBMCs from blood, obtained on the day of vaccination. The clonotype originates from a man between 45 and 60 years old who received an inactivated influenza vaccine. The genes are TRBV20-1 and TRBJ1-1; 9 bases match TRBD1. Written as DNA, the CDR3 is TGCAGTGCCCCCACGACAGGGGGATGGATGAACACTGAAGCTTTCTTT. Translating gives CSAPTTGGWMNTEAFF.